The 30 T cell receptor beta chains below were found in one sample sequenced in a study of EBV T-cell therapy then PD-1 blockade in nasopharyngeal carcinoma. Time point described: 266 days after commencement of treatment, after nivolumab therapy. Sample treatment: AdE1-LMPpoly-expanded autologous EBV-specific T-cell therapy followed by anti-PD-1 nivolumab. The antigens of these receptors remain unknown. The data were produced by immunoSEQ multiplex PCR, yet TCRdb's version contains in-frame clones alone and is incomplete. The repertoire holds fewer than 25,000 clones, with around four fifths as singletons. Sequenced here: CD8+ T cells from blood, sampled at roughly day 280 from a patient whose treatment included autologous EBV-specific T cells and nivolumab. Receptor source: a middle-aged man with nasopharyngeal carcinoma.

The chain uses TRBV2 and TRBJ2-7; TRBD1 might be the D (7 bases). V was cut by 9 bases and J by 1 base, with 10 bases left in between. This CDR3 has 12 residues. CDR1 and CDR2 from the germline V gene are SNHLY and FYNNEI. The CDR3 nucleotides read TGTGCCAGACAGGGGACTTCCTACGAGCAGTACTTC. As protein: CARQGTSYEQYF.

V usage is TRBV6-4 and J usage is TRBJ2-1, with 11 bases lining up with TRBD2. CDR1 and CDR2 (germline): MRHNA, SNTAGT. V shed 6 bases, J shed 4 bases, and the junction held 5 bases outside the gene matches. The CDR3 spans 15 residues. The CDR3 DNA follows: TGTGCCAGCAGCGCTTCTAGCGGGGGGTACAATGAGCAGTTCTTC. This codes for CASSASSGGYNEQFF.

This clone was detected only once. The V gene is TRBV6-2 or TRBV6-3, the J gene TRBJ2-3; D is uncertain. The CDR3 covers 16 residues. Trimming removed 2 bases at V and 4 bases at J, with 16 bases between. CDR1 MNHEY and CDR2 SVGEGT come from the germline V gene. CDR3 sequence reads: CASSYGQDGDADTQYF. The CDR3 coding sequence is TGTGCCAGCAGTTACGGGCAGGATGGTGATGCAGATACGCAGTATTTT.

This sequence joins TRBV30 and TRBJ1-1, with D unclear. From germline, CDR1 is GTSNPN and CDR2 SVGIG (reference sequence). The V end was cut by 3 bases, the J end by 6 bases, with 8 bases between. This CDR3 is built from 11 residues. CDR3 region: CAWRLVAEAFF. CDR3 nucleotides: TGTGCCTGGAGATTGGTGGCTGAAGCTTTCTTT. The complete variable domain, with remaining parts taken from reference TRBV30 and TRBJ1-1, reads SQTIHQWPATLVQPVGSPLSLECTVEGTSNPNLYWYRQAAGRGLQLLFYSVGIGQISSEVPQNLSASRPQDRQFILSSKKLLLSDSGFYLCAWRLVAEAFFGQGTRLTVV.

The chain employs TRBV28 and TRBJ2-4, with D perhaps matching TRBD2 (5 bases). The ends were cut back, 7 bases at V and 7 bases at J, with 17 bases in the middle. Germline assignment: CDR1 MDHEN and CDR2 SYDVKM. This CDR3 contains 14 residues. The CDR3 spells CASTLPGPGNIQYF. The DNA of the CDR3 is TGTGCCAGCACCTTACCCGGGCCGGGGAACATTCAGTACTTC.

Only a few counts were recorded for this clone. The rearrangement links TRBV7-3 to TRBJ2-1; 9 nucleotides align to TRBD2. The CDR3 spans 15 residues. J was trimmed by 2 bases and V by 3 bases; bases with no gene match: 2. Germline CDR1 SGHTA, CDR2 FQGTGA. CDR3 residues: CASSFTSGPYNEQFF. The CDR3 DNA follows: TGTGCCAGCAGCTTCACTAGCGGGCCCTACAATGAGCAGTTCTTC.

This clone appeared a single time. The chain is built from TRBV29-1 and TRBJ1-2; TRBD1 aligns across 7 bases. The length of the CDR3 is 15 residues. V lost 3 bases and J lost 7; bases outside the gene matches: 14. Germline CDR1 reads SQVTM; CDR2 reads ANQGSEA. The CDR3 region has the DNA TGCAGCGTTGAGATCTCCGGGACAGCGTCTTTTGGCTACACCTTC. As protein: CSVEISGTASFGYTF.

The CDR3 region has the DNA TGTGCCAGCAGCTCATCGAGGGGCCCCAATTACGAGCAGTACTTC. Its protein is CASSSSRGPNYEQYF. The chain employs TRBV7-6 and TRBJ2-7; D possibly matches TRBD1 or TRBD2 (5 bases each). V shed 4 bases and J shed 4 bases, with 17 bases lying between them. Germline-derived CDR1 and CDR2 are SGHVS and FNYEAQ. This CDR3 contains 15 residues.

This chain uses TRBV28 with TRBJ2-7; D perhaps matches TRBD2 (6 bases). Germline CDR1 and CDR2: MDHEN and SYDVKM. V dropped 3 bases and J dropped 4 bases, with 16 bases sitting between them. This CDR3 has 15 amino acids. Here the CDR3 reads CASSFSPGLSYEQYF. CDR3 nucleotide sequence: TGTGCCAGCAGTTTCTCTCCGGGACTTTCATACGAGCAGTACTTC.

J is TRBJ1-4 and V is TRBV13, with D perhaps TRBD1 (5 bases). CDR1 is PRHDT, CDR2 FYEKMQ, per germline (reference sequence). This CDR3 is 14 amino acids long. V gave up 5 bases and J gave up 8 bases, with 15 bases separating them. This CDR3 is CASSQRGGREKLFF. The CDR3 nucleotides are TGTGCCAGCAGCCAGCGGGGGGGGAGAGAAAAACTGTTTTTT.

This clone was seen just once. The chain uses TRBV7-3 and TRBJ2-1; 9 bases are a match to TRBD2. The CDR3 totals 16 residues. Per the germline V gene, CDR1 is SGHTA and CDR2 is FQGTGA. The trim removed 2 bases at V and 0 bases at J, leaving 2 bases unmatched. The CDR3 DNA is TGTGCCAGCAGCTTATCTAGCGGGGACTCCTACAATGAGCAGTTCTTC. Translating it yields CASSLSSGDSYNEQFF.

CDR3 protein: CASSEASSAVSPLHF. CDR3 bases: TGTGCCAGCAGTGAAGCGTCCTCCGCGGTGTCACCCCTCCACTTT. The chain is built from TRBV6-1 and TRBJ1-6; D remains ambiguous. The V and J ends lost 0 bases and 10 bases respectively, with 13 bases between them. The CDR3 has 15 residues. Germline V gives CDR1 MNHNS, CDR2 SASEGT.

This clone was seen just once. The chain uses TRBV24-1 and TRBJ1-1; the D is unclear. This CDR3 is 11 amino acids long. Trimming pared 3 bases from V and 10 bases from J, leaving 8 bases between. CDR1 is KGHDR, CDR2 SFDVKD, per germline. The CDR3 protein is CATSDPDGAFF. CDR3 in DNA: TGTGCCACCAGTGATCCGGACGGAGCTTTCTTT.

The chain recombines TRBV6-2 or TRBV6-3 with TRBJ2-2; TRBD1 matches at 10 bases. Germline V gene lookup returns CDR1 MNHEY and CDR2 SVGEGT. CDR3 size: 15 residues. V lost 6 bases to trimming and J lost 3 bases; unmatched junction nucleotides: 4. The CDR3 nucleotides are TGTGCCAGCAGCCCCGGGACAGGGGACACCGGGGAGCTGTTTTTT. Translated: CASSPGTGDTGELFF.

The rearrangement uses TRBV27 and TRBJ2-7; D perhaps matches TRBD2 (7 bases). The CDR3 is 17 amino acids. Germline V gene data show CDR1 as MNHEY and CDR2 as SMNVEV (reference sequence). The V gene lost 0 bases and the J gene lost 3 bases, with 18 bases spanning the gap. CDR3 region: CASSLSNGRGAGYEQYF. The CDR3 DNA follows: TGTGCCAGCAGTTTATCGAATGGTCGGGGGGCAGGCTACGAGCAGTACTTC.

CDR3 coding DNA: TGTGCCAGCAGCTCCTCGACAGGGAGCAATGAGCAGTTCTTC. It encodes CASSSSTGSNEQFF. The V call is TRBV5-4, the J call TRBJ2-1; TRBD1 aligns across 7 bases. The V segment lost 3 bases and the J segment 6 bases; nucleotides outside the gene matches: 6. The CDR3 spans 14 residues. Germline CDR1 and CDR2: SGHNT and YYREEE (reference sequence).

The V and J genes are TRBV2 and TRBJ2-7, with D possibly being TRBD2 (6 bases). The CDR3 length is 13 residues. Germline CDR1 reads SNHLY; CDR2 reads FYNNEI. Trimming pared 8 bases from V and 5 bases from J, leaving 16 bases between. The CDR3 nucleotides read TGTGCCAGCCCATCGGGGGTCGTGGACGAGCAGTACTTC. Protein product: CASPSGVVDEQYF. Combining the CDR3 with reference TRBV2 and TRBJ2-7 gives the whole variable domain EPEVTQTPSHQVTQMGQEVILRCVPISNHLYFYWYRQILGQKVEFLVSFYNNEISEKSEIFDDQFSVERPDGSNFTLKIRSTKLEDSAMYFCASPSGVVDEQYFGPGTRLTVT.

The CDR3 sequence is CASSYLGGNTEAFF. Here the CDR3 DNA reads TGTGCCAGCAGTTACTTAGGAGGGAACACTGAAGCTTTCTTT. The V gene is TRBV6-5, the J gene TRBJ1-1; D is unresolved. CDR1 and CDR2 from the germline V gene are MNHEY and SVGAGI. The CDR3 totals 14 residues. Trimming left V 1 base short and J 1 base short, with 7 bases between.

The chain recombines TRBV7-9 with TRBJ1-5; a possible D gene is TRBD1 (6 bases). Germline CDR1 and CDR2: SEHNR and FQNEAQ (reference sequence). This CDR3 has 16 residues. The V and J ends lost 1 base and 0 bases respectively, with 10 bases between them. CDR3 nucleotides: TGTGCCAGCAGCTTAGGGGGGGCTCGTAGCAATCAGCCCCAGCATTTT. Amino acids: CASSLGGARSNQPQHF.

This clone has a single count. The V call is TRBV30, the J call TRBJ2-3; D may be TRBD1 or TRBD2 (6 bases each). This CDR3 is 14 amino acids long. Deletions cut 4 bases from V and 0 bases from J, with 11 bases between. CDR1 and CDR2 (germline): GTSNPN, SVGIG (reference sequence). Here the CDR3 DNA reads TGTGCCTGGAATCGGGGGCCGAGCACAGATACGCAGTATTTT. Translating gives CAWNRGPSTDTQYF.

This chain joins TRBV13 and TRBJ2-7; weak D call: TRBD2 (7 bases). The CDR3 contains 15 residues. The ends were cut back, 7 bases at V and 1 base at J, with 17 bases in the middle. CDR1 and CDR2 from the germline V gene are PRHDT and FYEKMQ (reference sequence). The CDR3 spells CASKSRGGLSYEQYF. The CDR3 bases are TGTGCCAGCAAGAGTAGGGGGGGGTTGTCCTACGAGCAGTACTTC.

V gene TRBV20-1 combines with J gene TRBJ1-2; TRBD1 is a possible D gene (5 bases). Germline CDR1 and CDR2: DFQATT and SNEGSKA (reference sequence). The V and J ends lost 3 bases and 2 bases respectively, with 7 bases between them. The CDR3 covers 12 residues. CDR3 sequence (DNA): TGCAGTGCTAGTGGGGACAACTATGGCTACACCTTC. Translated: CSASGDNYGYTF.

This sequence joins TRBV27 and TRBJ1-4; perhaps TRBD1 as D (5 bases). Germline lookup yields CDR1 MNHEY and CDR2 SMNVEV (reference sequence). The CDR3 covers 15 residues. Trimming took off 6 bases at V and 8 bases at J, with 19 bases between the two ends. The CDR3 DNA is TGTGCCAGCAGCTTAAAGGCCACTAGACAGGAAAAACTGTTTTTT. Amino acids: CASSLKATRQEKLFF.

V gene TRBV4-1 combines with J gene TRBJ2-1, with 7 bases identical to TRBD2. Germline CDR1 MGHRA, CDR2 YSYEKL. The CDR3 consists of 14 residues. J gave up 8 bases and V 0 bases, and 4 bases lay outside the gene matches. The CDR3 here is CASSQDRGRDEQFF. The CDR3 DNA is TGCGCCAGCAGCCAAGATCGGGGGAGGGATGAGCAGTTCTTC.

V usage is TRBV5-8 and J usage is TRBJ2-7; no clear D gene. The CDR3 is 13 amino acids. Germline CDR1 is SGHTS and CDR2 is YDEGEE. With 1 base removed from V and 3 bases from J, the gap between germline ends came to 8 bases. CDR3 DNA sequence: TGTGCCAGCAGCTTGTTACGCTTCTACGAGCAGTACTTC. It is translated as CASSLLRFYEQYF.

This chain connects TRBV7-2 to TRBJ2-2, with 8 bases matching TRBD2. V lost 1 base and J lost 4; bases outside the gene matches: 8. Germline V lookup: CDR1 SGHTA, CDR2 FQGNSA. The length of the CDR3 is 17 residues. CDR3 in DNA: TGTGCCAGCAGCTTAGTGGTCGGTAGCGGGGTCACCGGGGAGCTGTTTTTT. Translation: CASSLVVGSGVTGELFF.

This clone was found a few times. The chain couples TRBV6-2 or TRBV6-3 to TRBJ2-7, with D uncertain. Germline values: CDR1 MNHEY, CDR2 SVGEGT. V lost 4 bases and J lost 1, with 8 bases in between. CDR3 length: 13 amino acids. CDR3 in DNA: TGTGCCAGCAGTTTTGGCAGATCCTACGAGCAGTACTTC. It yields the protein CASSFGRSYEQYF.

The V call is TRBV7-9, the J call TRBJ1-5; D is unclear. V was shortened by 5 bases and J by 5 bases, with 16 bases between the two germline ends. Germline lookup yields CDR1 SEHNR and CDR2 FQNEAQ (reference sequence). The CDR3 consists of 15 residues. In DNA form, the CDR3 reads TGTGCCAGCAGCCAGACCACTGCTGGGGATCAGCCCCAGCATTTT. It encodes CASSQTTAGDQPQHF.

The rearrangement uses TRBV6-5 and TRBJ1-1, with 7 bases fitting TRBD1. V shed 6 bases, J shed 5 bases, and the junction held 9 bases outside the gene matches. The CDR3 extends over 14 amino acids. Looked up from germline, CDR1 is MNHEY and CDR2 is SVGAGI. The CDR3 DNA reads as TGTGCCAGCAGATCGACAGGGATGGAAACTGAAGCTTTCTTT. Protein: CASRSTGMETEAFF.

Concerning this clone: Other DNA sequences of this sample code for an identical CDR3. The J gene is TRBJ2-1, the V gene TRBV5-6; no reliable D call. CDR1 and CDR2 from the germline V gene are SGHDT and YYEEEE. This CDR3 is 11 amino acids long. The V end lost 2 bases, the J end lost 6 bases, and 3 bases lay between the germline ends. The CDR3 region is CASSLGNEQFF. The CDR3 region has the DNA TGTGCCAGCAGCTTAGGCAATGAGCAGTTCTTC. Combining the CDR3 with reference TRBV5-6 and TRBJ2-1 gives the whole variable domain DAGVTQSPTHLIKTRGQQVTLRCSPKSGHDTVSWYQQALGQGPQFIFQYYEEEERQRGNFPDRFSGHQFPNYSSELNVNALLLGDSALYLCASSLGNEQFFGPGTRLTVL.